One sample yielded the 25 T cell receptor beta chains listed below, sequenced in a study of beta chain features in type 1 diabetes. Sequencing targeted expressed TCRB transcripts, as all isolated RNA had been reverse transcribed. Sequencing used immunoSEQ multiplex PCR; TCRdb keeps in-frame clones, though not all of them. The table includes roughly 500,000 clones, approximately 30% detected once. Material: naive CD4+ T cells from blood. The receptor source for this set is a young man in good health.

This rearrangement joins TRBV9 to TRBJ2-7, with a tentative D call TRBD2 (5 bases). V was shortened by 0 bases and J by 7 bases, with 14 bases between the two germline ends. CDR1 is SGDLS and CDR2 is YYNGEE in the germline V gene. The CDR3 contains 14 residues. The CDR3 DNA follows: TGTGCCAGCAGCGTAGGACATACCTCGGGAGAGCAGTACTTC. It encodes CASSVGHTSGEQYF.

This clone turned up a few times. The V gene is TRBV25-1, the J gene TRBJ2-1; 11 bases fit TRBD2. After removal of 6 bases from V and 2 bases from J, the junction contained 3 bases not matched to a gene. Germline CDR1 reads MGHDK; CDR2 reads SYGVNS. The length of the CDR3 is 15 residues. CDR3 nucleotide sequence: TGTGCCAGCAGCAGACTAGCGGGGACCTACAATGAGCAGTTCTTC. Translated: CASSRLAGTYNEQFF.

V usage is TRBV5-4 and J usage is TRBJ2-5, with D perhaps matching TRBD2 (6 bases). V lost 5 bases to trimming and J lost 3 bases, with 17 bases between them. This CDR3 is built from 15 residues. Germline loops: CDR1 SGHNT, CDR2 YYREEE (reference sequence). Here the CDR3 reads CASRSFTGGEETQYF. The DNA for the CDR3 is TGTGCCAGCAGATCCTTTACAGGCGGGGAAGAGACCCAGTACTTC.

There are a few counts of this clone. CDR3 nucleotides: TGTGCCAGCAGCCTCCGGGACAGTGGCAACGAGCAGTACTTC. It is translated as CASSLRDSGNEQYF. This chain uses TRBV7-9 with TRBJ2-7; 7 bases align to TRBD1. Per the germline V gene, CDR1 is SEHNR and CDR2 is FQNEAQ (reference sequence). CDR3 size: 14 residues. The V and J ends lost 5 bases and 5 bases, in that order; junction bases with no gene match: 9.

This chain joins TRBV5-1 and TRBJ2-7, with 10 bases fitting TRBD1. The CDR3 length is 14 residues. The J segment lost 5 bases and the V segment lost 5 bases, leaving 7 bases of the junction unmatched. Germline CDR1 and CDR2: SGHRS and YFSETQ. CDR3 sequence: CASRVTGGFDEQYF. In DNA form, the CDR3 reads TGCGCCAGCAGAGTGACAGGGGGCTTCGACGAGCAGTACTTC. The variable domain in full, with the rest retrieved from reference TRBV5-1 and TRBJ2-7, is KAGVTQTPRYLIKTRGQQVTLSCSPISGHRSVSWYQQTPGQGLQFLFEYFSETQRNKGNFPGRFSGRQFSNSRSEMNVSTLELGDSALYLCASRVTGGFDEQYFGPGTRLTVT.

This clone has a handful of counts. This sample also contains other DNA sequences that code for the same CDR3. This chain connects TRBV30 to TRBJ1-2; D is uncertain. The CDR3 is 13 residues long. CDR1 is GTSNPN, CDR2 SVGIG, per germline (reference sequence). Trimming left V 0 bases short and J 3 bases short, with 8 bases between. The CDR3 region is CAWSVRTDYGYTF. Here the CDR3 DNA reads TGTGCCTGGAGTGTCCGGACTGACTATGGCTACACCTTC. The full variable domain, rest sourced from reference TRBV30 and TRBJ1-2, is SQTIHQWPATLVQPVGSPLSLECTVEGTSNPNLYWYRQAAGRGLQLLFYSVGIGQISSEVPQNLSASRPQDRQFILSSKKLLLSDSGFYLCAWSVRTDYGYTFGSGTRLTVV.

The chain couples TRBV4-2 to TRBJ2-7, with D maybe TRBD1 (6 bases). CDR3 size: 15 residues. Trimming left V 3 bases short and J 0 bases short, with 12 bases between. In germline, CDR1 is LGHNA, CDR2 YNFKEQ. The CDR3 spells CASSQTGRGSYEQYF. The CDR3 DNA reads TGTGCCAGCAGCCAGACAGGAAGGGGCTCCTACGAGCAGTACTTC.

This clone has just a few counts. The chain has TRBV14 and TRBJ2-1; TRBD2 agrees at 10 bases. V shed 1 base, J shed 5 bases, and the junction held 8 bases outside the gene matches. The V gene's germline CDR1 is SGHDN and CDR2 FVKESK. This CDR3 contains 17 residues. CDR3: CASSQARASGSHNEQFF. CDR3 DNA: TGTGCCAGCAGCCAAGCCAGGGCTAGCGGGAGCCACAATGAGCAGTTCTTC.

J is TRBJ1-4 and V is TRBV30; no clear D. Germline loops: CDR1 GTSNPN, CDR2 SVGIG (reference sequence). Deletions cut 2 bases from V and 7 bases from J, with 11 bases between. This CDR3 has 13 amino acids. The CDR3 nucleotides are TGTGCCTGGAGTTCCTCCCTGGGTGAAAAACTGTTTTTT. Translated: CAWSSSLGEKLFF.

The rearrangement joins TRBV29-1 to TRBJ2-7, with D possibly being TRBD1 or TRBD2 (5 bases each). There are 14 residues in the CDR3. Looked up from germline, CDR1 is SQVTM and CDR2 is ANQGSEA. Trimming cost V 4 bases and J 0 bases, with 13 bases left between them. The CDR3: CSVARDRLSYEQYF. The CDR3 bases are TGCAGCGTTGCCCGGGACCGACTCTCCTACGAGCAGTACTTC.

The chain is built from TRBV27 and TRBJ2-1; 14 bases line up with TRBD2. V was pared by 6 bases and J by 13 bases, with 14 bases of the junction left unmatched. The CDR3 runs 16 residues. Per germline, CDR1 MNHEY and CDR2 SMNVEV (reference sequence). The CDR3 is CASRGTSGSPNSRQFF. The CDR3 nucleotides are TGTGCCAGCAGGGGGACTAGCGGGAGCCCTAACTCCCGCCAGTTCTTC.

This clone appeared a few times. The CDR3: CASIPLAGGADTQYF. In DNA form, the CDR3 reads TGTGCCAGCATCCCTCTAGCGGGAGGTGCAGATACGCAGTATTTT. The chain couples TRBV28 to TRBJ2-3; TRBD2 agrees at 11 bases. The germline V gene has CDR1 MDHEN and CDR2 SYDVKM. The CDR3 has 15 residues. Unmatched junction bases numbered 7, after V lost 7 bases and J lost 4 bases.

J is TRBJ2-5 and V is TRBV5-1, with unresolved D. The CDR3 extends over 13 amino acids. Germline values: CDR1 SGHRS, CDR2 YFSETQ. Trimming left V 3 bases short and J 4 bases short, with 10 bases between. CDR3 sequence: CASSSLPGETQYF. The CDR3 nucleotides read TGCGCCAGCAGCTCCTTACCTGGAGAGACCCAGTACTTC.

This clone was detected only a few times. The chain combines TRBV14 with TRBJ2-1, with D hard to call. CDR1 is SGHDN and CDR2 is FVKESK in the germline V gene. Deletions cut 3 bases from V and 0 bases from J, with 12 bases between. The CDR3 runs 16 residues. The CDR3 DNA sequence: TGTGCCAGCAGCCAGGGGAACGGACGCTCCTACAATGAGCAGTTCTTC. Translated, it gives CASSQGNGRSYNEQFF. The full variable domain, with the rest looked up from reference TRBV14 and TRBJ2-1, is EAGVTQFPSHSVIEKGQTVTLRCDPISGHDNLYWYRRVMGKEIKFLLHFVKESKQDESGMPNNRFLAERTGGTYSTLKVQPAELEDSGVYFCASSQGNGRSYNEQFFGPGTRLTVL.

The gene calls are TRBV6-1 and TRBJ2-3; 7 bases agree with TRBD2. The CDR3 consists of 14 residues. CDR1 and CDR2 from the germline V gene are MNHNS and SASEGT. V lost 5 bases, J lost 7 bases, and 9 bases stayed unmatched. The DNA for the CDR3 is TGTGCCAGCAGTCCCGCCGCTAGCGGATATACGCAGTATTTT. Its translation is CASSPAASGYTQYF.

This clone has more than one count but fewer than ten. V gene TRBV30 combines with J gene TRBJ2-5; D is unresolved. The CDR3 is made up of 14 amino acids. Per germline, CDR1 GTSNPN and CDR2 SVGIG (reference sequence). V lost 3 bases and J lost 2, with 13 bases in between. The CDR3 bases are TGTGCCTGGAGGCCAGGTTGGCGGCAAGAGACCCAGTACTTC. This encodes CAWRPGWRQETQYF.

This clone was seen a handful of times. The V and J genes are TRBV29-1 and TRBJ1-1; TRBD1 is a possible D gene (5 bases). Germline V CDR1 and CDR2: SQVTM, ANQGSEA. The CDR3 covers 15 residues. V lost 6 bases to trimming and J lost 6 bases, with 23 bases between them. The CDR3 bases are TGCAGCGTACGACGGCCCTTAACACGGGACGCTGAAGCTTTCTTT. Translated, it gives CSVRRPLTRDAEAFF.

This clone has more than one count but fewer than ten. The gene calls are TRBV18 and TRBJ2-7, with TRBD1 identical over 7 bases. Germline V CDR1 and CDR2: KGHSH, LQKENI. The CDR3 has 14 amino acids. V lost 6 bases, J lost 6 bases, and 11 bases stayed unmatched. CDR3 in amino acids: CASSPITGEFEQYF. Written as DNA, the CDR3 is TGTGCCAGCTCCCCAATTACAGGGGAATTCGAGCAGTACTTC.

The V and J genes are TRBV10-3 and TRBJ1-2; D remains unclear. The V gene's germline CDR1 is ENHRY and CDR2 SYGVKD. The CDR3 is 13 amino acids. V was pared by 4 bases and J by 4 bases, with 10 bases between. The CDR3 is CAISGPAGYGYTF. The CDR3 region has the DNA TGTGCCATCAGTGGACCGGCAGGCTATGGCTACACCTTC.

In this sample, this clone turned up a few times. V and J are TRBV29-1 and TRBJ1-4, with 7 bases fitting TRBD1. The CDR3 is 15 residues long. V shed 2 bases, J shed 1 base, and the junction held 4 bases outside the gene matches. CDR1 and CDR2 from the germline V gene are SQVTM and ANQGSEA. Here the CDR3 DNA reads TGCAGCGTTGAAAGAGGGGGCCAAACTAATGAAAAACTGTTTTTT. Protein: CSVERGGQTNEKLFF.

The chain is built from TRBV11-1 and TRBJ2-1; 14 nucleotides line up with TRBD2. V lost 4 bases, J lost 9 bases, and 8 bases stayed unmatched. Germline CDR1 is SGHAT and CDR2 is FQDESV (reference sequence). CDR3 length: 16 residues. Here the CDR3 DNA reads TGTGCCAGCAGCTCCTCGGGGACTAGCGGGAGCGGTGAGCAGTTCTTC. Translation gives CASSSSGTSGSGEQFF.

This clone came up a few times. This sequence joins TRBV18 and TRBJ2-7; D is perhaps TRBD1 or TRBD2 (5 bases each). Trimming shortened V by 4 bases and J by 6 bases, and 13 bases separated the two germline ends. This CDR3 spans 13 amino acids. CDR1 is KGHSH and CDR2 is LQKENI in the germline V gene. The CDR3: CASSRDQRGEQYF. For the CDR3, the DNA is TGTGCCAGCTCACGGGACCAGAGGGGCGAGCAGTACTTC.

This clone was observed a handful of times. The CDR3 bases are TGTGCCTGGAGCCAAGGGAAAGGAGAAAAACTGTTTTTT. It yields the protein CAWSQGKGEKLFF. The V call is TRBV30, the J call TRBJ1-4; D unclear. The V gene lost 3 bases and the J gene lost 8 bases, with 13 bases spanning the gap. Germline V gene data show CDR1 as GTSNPN and CDR2 as SVGIG (reference sequence). The CDR3 sequence is 13 residues long. Full variable domain (remainder filled in from reference TRBV30 and TRBJ1-4): SQTIHQWPATLVQPVGSPLSLECTVEGTSNPNLYWYRQAAGRGLQLLFYSVGIGQISSEVPQNLSASRPQDRQFILSSKKLLLSDSGFYLCAWSQGKGEKLFFGSGTQLSVL.

This clone has only a few counts. This chain joins TRBV29-1 and TRBJ2-5; D is perhaps TRBD1 (6 bases). The CDR3 loop spans 16 amino acids. Germline loops: CDR1 SQVTM, CDR2 ANQGSEA. V lost 5 bases, J lost 2 bases, and 21 bases lay in between. In nucleotides, the CDR3 is TGCAGCGTTCGGAGGAACTACAAGGGGGTGCAAGAGACCCAGTACTTC. This translates into CSVRRNYKGVQETQYF.

This clone was detected only a few times. The CDR3 bases are TGTGCCACCAGCAGAGATGCACTAGCCGCATATAGCACAGATACGCAGTATTTT. This encodes CATSRDALAAYSTDTQYF. This sequence joins TRBV15 and TRBJ2-3; D might be TRBD2 (6 bases). V was pared by 0 bases and J by 0 bases, with 16 bases between. Looked up from germline, CDR1 is LNHNV and CDR2 is YYDKDF (reference sequence). The CDR3 covers 18 residues.